Sequencing of this T cell receptor beta chain was carried out in a study of tumor-infiltrating lymphocytes in primary liver carcinoma. Study at large: There were roughly 3.65 to 7.13 million productive TCRbeta reads per sample, a yield similar across tissue types.

V lost 7 bases and J lost 9, with 22 bases in between. Germline V lookup: CDR1 SGHAT, CDR2 FQNNGV. CDR3 length: 15 residues. Findings and limits, study-wide: Researchers report that only about 7-25% of top clones turned up in all five tumor regions. Tumor region pairs outstripped tumor-adjacent and tumor-blood pairs in overlap.

Points on this clonotype: As yet, its antigen is unknown.

Total RNA and DNA came together from around 20-30 mg of bulk tissue without cell sorting. Patients showed chronic HBV infection and an absence of prior treatment. TCR beta cDNA came from roughly 0.45 ug total RNA, primed with a constant-region primer. Each TCR beta library was derived from three nested multiplex PCR rounds that employed slightly modified ARM-PCR. TRBV1-TRBV30 forward primers and a C-beta reverse primer were used in the first two PCR rounds, which each ran for about 10 cycles. TCRdb recomputed calls from the multiplex PCR reads with MiXCR, one row per CDR3 protein. The data contain roughly 20,000 distinct CDR3 sequences, roughly 80% of them singletons.

The sequence was collected from a woman in her 30s with primary liver carcinoma and hepatitis B virus infection. The gene calls are TRBV11-2 and TRBJ2-1, with TRBD2 as a possible D gene (6 bases). Sequenced sample: liver tumor tissue from sampling region 4. Stated subset: tumor region T4, right-lateral pole. The CDR3 nucleotides are TGTGCCAGCAACTCGACTAGTGGGAGTTTGGGTGAGCAGTTCTTC. The encoded protein is CASNSTSGSLGEQFF.